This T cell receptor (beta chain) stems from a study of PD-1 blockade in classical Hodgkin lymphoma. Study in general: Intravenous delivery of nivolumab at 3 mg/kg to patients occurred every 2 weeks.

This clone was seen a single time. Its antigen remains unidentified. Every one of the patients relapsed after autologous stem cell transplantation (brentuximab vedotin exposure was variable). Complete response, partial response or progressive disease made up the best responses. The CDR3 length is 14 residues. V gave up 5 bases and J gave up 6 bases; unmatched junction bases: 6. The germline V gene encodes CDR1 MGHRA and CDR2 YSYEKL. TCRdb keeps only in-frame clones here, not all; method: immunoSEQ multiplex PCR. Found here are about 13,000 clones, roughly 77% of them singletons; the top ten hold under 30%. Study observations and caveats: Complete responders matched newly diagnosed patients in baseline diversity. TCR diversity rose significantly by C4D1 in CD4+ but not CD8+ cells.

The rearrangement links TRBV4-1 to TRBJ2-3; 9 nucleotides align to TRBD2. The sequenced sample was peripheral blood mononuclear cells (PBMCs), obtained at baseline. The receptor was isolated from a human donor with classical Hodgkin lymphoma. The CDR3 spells CASSTLAGQDTQYF. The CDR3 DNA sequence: TGCGCCAGCAGCACGCTAGCGGGACAGGATACGCAGTATTTT.